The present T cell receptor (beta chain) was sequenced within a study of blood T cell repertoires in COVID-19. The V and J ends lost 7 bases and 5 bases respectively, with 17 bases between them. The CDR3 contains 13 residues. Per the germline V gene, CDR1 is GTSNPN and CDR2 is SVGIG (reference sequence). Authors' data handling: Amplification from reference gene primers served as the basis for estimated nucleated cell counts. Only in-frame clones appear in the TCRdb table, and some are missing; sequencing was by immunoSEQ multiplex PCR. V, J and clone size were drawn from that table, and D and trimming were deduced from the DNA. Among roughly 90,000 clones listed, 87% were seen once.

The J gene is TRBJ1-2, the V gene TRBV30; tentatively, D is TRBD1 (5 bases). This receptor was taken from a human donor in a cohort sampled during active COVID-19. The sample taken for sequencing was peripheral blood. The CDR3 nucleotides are TGTGCCTCATGGACCCAGGGAAGGTATGGCTACACCTTC. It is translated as CASWTQGRYGYTF.